A single sample gave rise to the 13 T cell receptor beta chains below, sequenced in a study of blood T cell repertoires in COVID-19. Sequencing used immunoSEQ multiplex PCR; TCRdb keeps in-frame clones, though not all of them. The sample holds about 670,000 clones, 70% to 90% seen once. The sequenced sample was peripheral blood. The receptors here all came from a woman between 18 and 29 years old with acute or convalescent COVID-19.

The V gene is TRBV19, the J gene TRBJ1-2; possibly TRBD1 for D (6 bases). Per the germline V gene, CDR1 is LNHDA and CDR2 is SQIVND (reference sequence). The length of the CDR3 is 14 residues. With 3 bases removed from V and 3 bases from J, the gap between germline ends came to 11 bases. The CDR3: CASSMWGRDYGYTF. The CDR3 DNA is TGTGCCAGTAGTATGTGGGGGCGAGACTATGGCTACACCTTC.

This chain connects TRBV5-1 to TRBJ2-7; no clear D gene. The V gene lost 0 bases and the J gene lost 2 bases, with 12 bases spanning the gap. The CDR3 is made up of 15 amino acids. Germline V gene sequence: CDR1 SGHRS, CDR2 YFSETQ. In DNA, the CDR3 is TGCGCCAGCAGCTTGGCATCAGCGACCCCCTACGAGCAGTACTTC. Its translation: CASSLASATPYEQYF.

This chain joins TRBV28 and TRBJ1-1; D gene uncertain. Germline assignment: CDR1 MDHEN and CDR2 SYDVKM. Deletions cut 8 bases from V and 1 base from J, with 14 bases between. The CDR3 is 14 residues long. The CDR3 is CASRLQAPNTEAFF. As DNA, the CDR3 is TGTGCCAGCCGCTTGCAGGCACCGAACACTGAAGCTTTCTTT.

Note on this clone: At one end, the junction sequence differs from germline, possibly due to a read error. This chain joins TRBV2 and TRBJ1-2; maybe TRBD1 (5 bases). The CDR3 loop spans 12 amino acids. In germline, CDR1 is SNHLY, CDR2 FYNNEI. This CDR3 is CASSEGDYGYTF. CDR3 in DNA: TGTGCCAGCAGTGAAGGGGACTACGGCTACACCTTC.

The chain combines TRBV24-1 with TRBJ2-3; 14 bases map to TRBD2. The V segment lost 3 bases and the J segment 5 bases; nucleotides outside the gene matches: 9. The V gene's germline CDR1 is KGHDR and CDR2 SFDVKD. This CDR3 is 18 amino acids long. The DNA for the CDR3 is TGTGCCACCAGTGATGCGCACGGGACTAGCGGGGGTGTAGATACGCAGTATTTT. Residues: CATSDAHGTSGGVDTQYF.

This chain uses TRBV5-1 with TRBJ1-1; TRBD1 might be the D (6 bases). CDR1 is SGHRS, CDR2 YFSETQ, per germline. The CDR3 has 14 residues. The ends were cut back, 1 base at V and 3 bases at J, with 10 bases in the middle. In DNA form, the CDR3 reads TGCGCCAGCAGCTTGCGGACAGCGGACACTGAAGCTTTCTTT. Protein sequence: CASSLRTADTEAFF.

The chain employs TRBV7-2 and TRBJ1-5; tentatively, D is TRBD1 (6 bases). The germline CDR1 and CDR2 sequences are SGHTA and FQGNSA. Deletions cut 2 bases from V and 0 bases from J, with 17 bases between. The CDR3 covers 18 residues. CDR3 protein: CASSLRAGAPYSNQPQHF. As DNA, the CDR3 is TGTGCCAGCAGCTTAAGGGCAGGGGCCCCTTATAGCAATCAGCCCCAGCATTTT.

The chain uses TRBV2 and TRBJ1-1; tentatively, D is TRBD1 (5 bases). The V gene's germline CDR1 is SNHLY and CDR2 FYNNEI. Trimming stripped 8 bases from V and 4 bases from J, with 8 bases between. CDR3 length: 11 amino acids. The CDR3 loop reads CASRQSTEAFF. CDR3 bases: TGTGCCAGCCGACAGAGCACTGAAGCTTTCTTT.

This sequence joins TRBV6-5 and TRBJ1-5; tentatively, D is TRBD1 (6 bases). The length of the CDR3 is 13 residues. V was cut by 5 bases and J by 3 bases, with 8 bases left in between. CDR1 MNHEY and CDR2 SVGAGI come from the germline V gene. The CDR3 DNA reads as TGTGCCAGCAGTCGGACAGACAATCAGCCCCAGCATTTT. Its protein product is CASSRTDNQPQHF.

The sample holds one count of this clone. The rearrangement uses TRBV6-1 and TRBJ2-1; 7 positions match TRBD2. Germline lookup yields CDR1 MNHNS and CDR2 SASEGT. Trimming at V came to 2 bases and at J to 4 bases, leaving 11 bases not matched to a gene. The CDR3 has 17 amino acids. Here the CDR3 reads CASSEIFGGGGYNEQFF. CDR3 bases: TGTGCCAGCAGTGAAATATTTGGTGGGGGGGGTTACAATGAGCAGTTCTTC.

The chain links TRBV5-4 to TRBJ1-2; 7 bases agree with TRBD1. V dropped 4 bases and J dropped 4; count of bases not matched to a gene: 7. Germline-derived CDR1 and CDR2 are SGHNT and YYREEE (reference sequence). The CDR3 totals 14 residues. The CDR3 DNA is TGTGCCAGCAGCCCGACAGGGAACGGCTATGGCTACACCTTC. It encodes CASSPTGNGYGYTF.

This rearrangement joins TRBV6-1 to TRBJ1-1; 8 positions match TRBD1. Germline CDR1 is MNHNS and CDR2 is SASEGT. V gave up 3 bases and J gave up 2 bases; unmatched junction bases: 11. The CDR3 length is 17 residues. The CDR3 DNA is TGTGCCAGCAGTGACCGTCCCGGGACAGGACCCAACACTGAAGCTTTCTTT. Residues: CASSDRPGTGPNTEAFF.

This chain connects TRBV5-1 to TRBJ1-2, with TRBD1 identical over 9 bases. The V gene end was trimmed by 3 bases and the J gene end by 4 bases; junction bases not matched to a gene: 7. Germline CDR1 reads SGHRS; CDR2 reads YFSETQ. The CDR3 is made up of 15 amino acids. This CDR3 reads CASSSGGQGSYGYTF. The CDR3 nucleotides are TGCGCCAGCAGCTCGGGAGGACAGGGGTCCTATGGCTACACCTTC.